The clone carrying this T cell receptor (beta chain) was seen once. The J segment lost 4 bases and the V segment lost 6 bases, leaving 3 bases of the junction unmatched. Germline CDR1 SQVTM, CDR2 ANQGSEA. This CDR3 is 14 amino acids long. The sample comes from a study of technical replicates of blood from a handful of donors. Assay: immunoSEQ multiplex PCR; the TCRdb copy retains only in-frame clones and omits some. The sample lists about 56,000 clones; just over 90% were seen once. The chain is built from TRBV29-1 and TRBJ2-1; 13 bases line up with TRBD2. Sequenced material: PBMCs. This receptor was taken from a human donor in good health. Some clones in this sample may be carry-over from other donors' samples. The CDR3 coding sequence is TGCAGCGTGAAGGGACTAGCGGGGTACAATGAGCAGTTCTTC. Translating gives CSVKGLAGYNEQFF.